Shown below are 18 T cell receptor beta chains from a single sample sequenced in a study of identical twins. MiXCR, applied by TCRdb to the 5' RACE reads, yields one record per CDR3 protein. Of around 250,000 distinct CDR3 sequences in the sample, approximately 12% were seen once. This sample also belongs to another study, concerning yellow fever vaccine responses in identical twins.

Sequencing was carried out using memory (CD45RO+) T cells sorted from blood. These receptors originate from a woman between 18 and 29 years old in good health.

This clonotype was seen repeatedly, ten times or more. This chain joins TRBV9 and TRBJ2-3; 10 bases are a match to TRBD2. The germline V gene has CDR1 SGDLS and CDR2 YYNGEE. This CDR3 has 16 amino acids. Trimming at V came to 3 bases and at J to 2 bases, leaving 6 bases not matched to a gene. CDR3 sequence reads: CASSERGLADTDTQYF. The CDR3 DNA sequence: TGTGCCAGCAGCGAACGAGGACTAGCGGACACAGATACGCAGTATTTT.

V gene TRBV27 combines with J gene TRBJ1-5; D gene uncertain. The length of the CDR3 is 15 residues. Germline V lookup: CDR1 MNHEY, CDR2 SMNVEV (reference sequence). Between the trimmed V and J ends, which lost 2 bases and 2 bases, there was a span of 10 bases. The CDR3 spells CASSLTWPGNQPQHF. DNA of the CDR3: TGTGCCAGCAGTTTAACCTGGCCAGGCAATCAGCCCCAGCATTTT.

The sample holds a few counts of this clonotype. The chain employs TRBV21-1 and TRBJ2-7; TRBD1 is taken as the D call from the table, unchecked against the DNA. TRBV21-1 is an annotated pseudogene. CDR3 length equals 14 residues. For the CDR3, the DNA is TGTGCCAGCAGCATAACCCAGGGTCTTTACGAGCAGTACTTC. Translation: CASSITQGLYEQYF.

This clonotype showed up just a few times. The chain employs TRBV11-2 and TRBJ2-7; TRBD1 matches at 7 bases. The V gene's germline CDR1 is SGHAT and CDR2 FQNNGV. The CDR3 consists of 17 residues. V was clipped by 1 base and J by 1 base; unmatched bases: 10. CDR3: CASSLAPPGQSSYEQYF. The CDR3 DNA reads as TGTGCCAGCAGCTTAGCCCCTCCGGGACAGTCTTCCTACGAGCAGTACTTC. The full variable domain, completed using reference TRBV11-2 and TRBJ2-7, is EAGVAQSPRYKIIEKRQSVAFWCNPISGHATLYWYQQILGQGPKLLIQFQNNGVVDDSQLPKDRFSAERLKGVDSTLKIQPAKLEDSAVYLCASSLAPPGQSSYEQYFGPGTRLTVT.

This clonotype has just a few counts. The CDR3 DNA is TGTGCCAGCAGCTTAGGAGGGGTCTCCTATAATTCACCCCTCCACTTT. Its protein is CASSLGGVSYNSPLHF. This sequence joins TRBV7-2 and TRBJ1-6, with a possible D match to TRBD1 (5 bases). Looked up from germline, CDR1 is SGHTA and CDR2 is FQGNSA. The CDR3 is made up of 16 amino acids. V lost 1 base, J lost 0 bases, and 7 bases lay in between. The complete variable domain, with remaining parts taken from reference TRBV7-2 and TRBJ1-6, reads GAGVSQSPSNKVTEKGKDVELRCDPISGHTALYWYRQSLGQGLEFLIYFQGNSAPDKSGLPSDRFSAERTGGSVSTLTIQRTQQEDSAVYLCASSLGGVSYNSPLHFGNGTRLTVT.

The V call is TRBV6-2 or TRBV6-3, the J call TRBJ2-1; 13 bases align to TRBD2. J was trimmed by 9 bases and V by 5 bases; bases with no gene match: 7. The CDR3 length is 15 residues. Germline V CDR1 and CDR2: MNHEY, SVGEGT. The CDR3 here is CASSPRLAGGFEQFF. CDR3 DNA: TGTGCCAGCAGTCCAAGACTAGCGGGAGGCTTTGAGCAGTTCTTC.

This clonotype was detected a few times. V and J are TRBV11-2 and TRBJ1-5; TRBD1 might be the D (6 bases). The CDR3 runs 15 residues. The V gene's germline CDR1 is SGHAT and CDR2 FQNNGV. V was trimmed by 5 bases and J by 7 bases, leaving 18 bases between them. CDR3 sequence (DNA): TGTGCCAGCAGCGTAAATCAGGGGTCCGGGCAGCCCCAGCATTTT. It encodes CASSVNQGSGQPQHF.

The rearrangement joins TRBV24-1 to TRBJ2-7; 10 bases agree with TRBD1. The germline gives CDR1 KGHDR, CDR2 SFDVKD. There are 15 residues in the CDR3. Trimming at V came to 5 bases and at J to 7 bases, leaving 10 bases not matched to a gene. Here the CDR3 reads CATSAKGWDRGEQYF. The CDR3 region has the DNA TGTGCCACCAGTGCCAAAGGATGGGACAGGGGAGAGCAGTACTTC.

This clonotype has more than one count but fewer than ten. This sequence joins TRBV18 and TRBJ2-7; D is perhaps TRBD2 (6 bases). The CDR3 loop spans 12 amino acids. CDR1 is KGHSH and CDR2 is LQKENI in the germline V gene. Trimming removed 6 bases at V and 5 bases at J, with 11 bases between. DNA for the CDR3: TGTGCCAGCTCCCCCGGCGGGGACGAGCAGTACTTC. Protein sequence: CASSPGGDEQYF.

This clonotype was picked up a small number of times. The rearrangement joins TRBV20-1 to TRBJ2-1; 7 bases are shared with TRBD1. The CDR3 loop spans 14 amino acids. Trimming at V came to 6 bases and at J to 6 bases, leaving 11 bases not matched to a gene. Germline values: CDR1 DFQATT, CDR2 SNEGSKA (reference sequence). CDR3 sequence reads: CSAIRGGLGNEQFF. DNA of the CDR3: TGCAGTGCCATAAGAGGGGGCCTTGGCAATGAGCAGTTCTTC.

This clonotype was seen repeatedly, ten times or more. The chain joins TRBV5-1 to TRBJ1-1; a weak D match, TRBD1 (5 bases). V lost 0 bases and J 1 base, leaving 7 bases between the germline ends. Per germline, CDR1 SGHRS and CDR2 YFSETQ. CDR3 size: 14 residues. CDR3 bases: TGCGCCAGCAGCTTGGGACAGAAGAACACTGAAGCTTTCTTT. It encodes CASSLGQKNTEAFF.

The chain is built from TRBV7-2 and TRBJ2-2, with D uncertain. Germline lookup yields CDR1 SGHTA and CDR2 FQGNSA. CDR3 length: 14 amino acids. V was clipped by 5 bases and J by 1 base, with 8 bases between them. CDR3 sequence reads: CASSPPVNTGELFF. Written as DNA, the CDR3 is TGTGCCAGCAGCCCCCCGGTGAACACCGGGGAGCTGTTTTTT.

This clonotype was counted only a few times. V gene TRBV30 combines with J gene TRBJ1-1; 9 bases match TRBD1. The trim removed 3 bases at V and 10 bases at J, leaving 6 bases unmatched. The CDR3 loop spans 12 amino acids. The V gene's germline CDR1 is GTSNPN and CDR2 SVGIG (reference sequence). CDR3 residues: CAWSGQGNGAFF. In DNA form, the CDR3 reads TGTGCCTGGAGCGGACAGGGGAACGGAGCTTTCTTT.

This chain connects TRBV10-3 to TRBJ2-3; D perhaps matches TRBD1 (5 bases). The CDR3 has 15 amino acids. Germline V CDR1 and CDR2: ENHRY, SYGVKD. Trimming stripped 6 bases from V and 6 bases from J, with 19 bases between. CDR3: CAIRGVGAPVDTQYF. In DNA form, the CDR3 reads TGTGCCATCAGAGGGGTTGGTGCCCCAGTTGATACGCAGTATTTT.

The chain carries TRBV6-1 and TRBJ2-7; 7 bases line up with TRBD1. This CDR3 region has 14 residues. The J segment lost 1 base and the V segment lost 5 bases, leaving 5 bases of the junction unmatched. The germline CDR1 and CDR2 sequences are MNHNS and SASEGT. The DNA for the CDR3 is TGTGCCAGCAGTAGACAGGGCCTTTCCTACGAGCAGTACTTC. It yields the protein CASSRQGLSYEQYF.

In its sample, this clonotype was seen many times. The rearrangement links TRBV29-1 to TRBJ2-5, with D possibly matching TRBD2 (5 bases). V dropped 6 bases and J dropped 5 bases, with 13 bases sitting between them. Germline values: CDR1 SQVTM, CDR2 ANQGSEA. This CDR3 contains 12 residues. CDR3 amino acids: CSVRDGMETQYF. CDR3 bases: TGCAGCGTCCGCGACGGGATGGAGACCCAGTACTTC.

The gene calls are TRBV6-2 or TRBV6-3 and TRBJ2-7; perhaps TRBD2 as D (5 bases). The ends were cut back, 4 bases at V and 3 bases at J, with 22 bases in the middle. Germline assignment: CDR1 MNHEY and CDR2 SVGEGT. CDR3 size: 17 residues. CDR3 sequence (DNA): TGTGCCAGCAGTTTCCCCGGGGTGGCCGGTCTAGGCTACGAGCAGTACTTC. Translated: CASSFPGVAGLGYEQYF.

The V gene is TRBV7-3, the J gene TRBJ2-7; no definite D call. This CDR3 contains 13 residues. The germline V gene has CDR1 SGHTA and CDR2 FQGTGA. V lost 3 bases to trimming and J lost 1 base, with 7 bases between them. The CDR3 protein is CASSLMGSYEQYF. CDR3 coding DNA: TGTGCCAGCAGCTTGATGGGATCCTACGAGCAGTACTTC.